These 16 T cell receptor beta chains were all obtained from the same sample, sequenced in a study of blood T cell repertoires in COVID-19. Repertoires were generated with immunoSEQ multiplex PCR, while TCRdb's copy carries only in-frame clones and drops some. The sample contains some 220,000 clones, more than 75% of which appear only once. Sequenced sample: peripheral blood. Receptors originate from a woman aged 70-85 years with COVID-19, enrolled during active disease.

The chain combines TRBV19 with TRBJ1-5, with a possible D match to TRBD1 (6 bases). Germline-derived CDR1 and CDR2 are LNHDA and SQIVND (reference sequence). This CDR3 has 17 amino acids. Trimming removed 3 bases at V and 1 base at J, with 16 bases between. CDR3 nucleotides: TGTGCCAGTAGTATGCCGCAGCGGGACATCAGCAATCAGCCCCAGCATTTT. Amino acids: CASSMPQRDISNQPQHF. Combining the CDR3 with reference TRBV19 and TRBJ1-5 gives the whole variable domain DGGITQSPKYLFRKEGQNVTLSCEQNLNHDAMYWYRQDPGQGLRLIYYSQIVNDFQKGDIAEGYSVSREKKESFPLTVTSAQKNPTAFYLCASSMPQRDISNQPQHFGDGTRLSIL.

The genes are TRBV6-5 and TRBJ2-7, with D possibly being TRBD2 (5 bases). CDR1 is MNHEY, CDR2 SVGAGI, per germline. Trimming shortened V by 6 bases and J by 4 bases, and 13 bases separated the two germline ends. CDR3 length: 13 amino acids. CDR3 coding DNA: TGTGCCAGCAGAGAGACTATCCAGTACGAGCAGTACTTC. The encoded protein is CASRETIQYEQYF.

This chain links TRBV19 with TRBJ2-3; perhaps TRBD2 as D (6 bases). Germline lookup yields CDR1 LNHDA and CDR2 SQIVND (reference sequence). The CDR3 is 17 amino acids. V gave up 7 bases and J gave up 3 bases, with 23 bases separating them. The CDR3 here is CASTLDYAGISTDTQYF. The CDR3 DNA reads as TGTGCCAGTACCCTGGACTACGCGGGAATTTCAACAGATACGCAGTATTTT.

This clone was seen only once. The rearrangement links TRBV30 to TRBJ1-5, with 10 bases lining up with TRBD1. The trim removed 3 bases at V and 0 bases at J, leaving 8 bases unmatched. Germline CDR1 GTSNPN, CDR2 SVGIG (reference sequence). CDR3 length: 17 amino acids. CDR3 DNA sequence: TGTGCCTGGAGGGGGGGGACAGGGGTCAATAGCAATCAGCCCCAGCATTTT. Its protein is CAWRGGTGVNSNQPQHF.

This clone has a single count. CDR3 sequence (DNA): TGTGCCAGCAGCCAGACAAGACAATCCGGCTACACCTTC. Encoded protein: CASSQTRQSGYTF. The chain is built from TRBV3-1 (or the pseudogene TRBV3-2) and TRBJ1-2; D is uncertain. V was clipped by 3 bases and J by 8 bases, with 13 bases between them. Germline CDR1 and CDR2: LGHDT and YNNKEL (reference sequence). The CDR3 sequence is 13 residues long.

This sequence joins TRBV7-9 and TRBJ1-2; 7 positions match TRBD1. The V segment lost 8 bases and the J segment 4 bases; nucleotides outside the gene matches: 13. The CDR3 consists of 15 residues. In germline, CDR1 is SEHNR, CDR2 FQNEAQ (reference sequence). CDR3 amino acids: CASHADTGVVYGYTF. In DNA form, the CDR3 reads TGTGCCAGCCACGCAGATACAGGGGTAGTCTATGGCTACACCTTC.

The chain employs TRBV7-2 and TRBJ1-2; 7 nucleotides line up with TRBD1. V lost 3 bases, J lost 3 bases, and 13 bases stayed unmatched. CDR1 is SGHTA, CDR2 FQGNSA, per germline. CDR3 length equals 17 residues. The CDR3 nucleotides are TGTGCCAGCAGCTTTACTGACAGGGTCTTTGATGACTATGGCTACACCTTC. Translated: CASSFTDRVFDDYGYTF.

The CDR3 protein is CASTSRRLAVNEQFF. In DNA, the CDR3 is TGTGCCAGCACCTCGCGCCGGCTAGCGGTCAATGAGCAGTTCTTC. J is TRBJ2-1 and V is TRBV28; TRBD2 matches at 7 bases. Germline assignment: CDR1 MDHEN and CDR2 SYDVKM. The CDR3 runs 15 residues. V was pared by 7 bases and J by 6 bases, with 12 bases of the junction left unmatched.

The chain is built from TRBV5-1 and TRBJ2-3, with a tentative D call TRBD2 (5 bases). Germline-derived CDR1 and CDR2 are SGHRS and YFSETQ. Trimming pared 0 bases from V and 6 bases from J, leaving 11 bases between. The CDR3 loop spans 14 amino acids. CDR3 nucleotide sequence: TGCGCCAGCAGCTTGGCTGGAGGAGAGGATACGCAGTATTTT. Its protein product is CASSLAGGEDTQYF.

The CDR3 DNA follows: TGCGCCAGCAGCCCGAGGGTCGAGAGAACCGGGGAGCTGTTTTTT. Its translation: CASSPRVERTGELFF. This chain uses TRBV5-1 with TRBJ2-2; D is possibly TRBD2 (5 bases). V lost 4 bases and J 5 bases, leaving 15 bases between the germline ends. The CDR3 extends over 15 amino acids. Germline CDR1 reads SGHRS; CDR2 reads YFSETQ. The full variable domain, its missing parts supplied by reference TRBV5-1 and TRBJ2-2, is KAGVTQTPRYLIKTRGQQVTLSCSPISGHRSVSWYQQTPGQGLQFLFEYFSETQRNKGNFPGRFSGRQFSNSRSEMNVSTLELGDSALYLCASSPRVERTGELFFGEGSRLTVL.

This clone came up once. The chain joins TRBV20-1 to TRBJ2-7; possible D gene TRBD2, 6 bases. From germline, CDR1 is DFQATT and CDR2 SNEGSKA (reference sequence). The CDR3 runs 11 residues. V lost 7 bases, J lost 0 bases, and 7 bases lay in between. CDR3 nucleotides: TGCAGTGGGCGGGGCTCCTACGAGCAGTACTTC. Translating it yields CSGRGSYEQYF.

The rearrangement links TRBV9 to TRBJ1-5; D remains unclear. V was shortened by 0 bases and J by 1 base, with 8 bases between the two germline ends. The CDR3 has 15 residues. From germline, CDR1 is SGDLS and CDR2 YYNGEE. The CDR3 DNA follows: TGTGCCAGCAGCGTAGCTGCGGGGAGCAATCAGCCCCAGCATTTT. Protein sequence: CASSVAAGSNQPQHF.

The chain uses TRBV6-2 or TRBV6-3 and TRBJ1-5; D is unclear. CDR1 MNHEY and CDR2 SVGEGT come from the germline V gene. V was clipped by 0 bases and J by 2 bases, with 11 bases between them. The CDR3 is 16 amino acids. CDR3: CASSYSRVIRNQPQHF. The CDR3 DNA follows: TGTGCCAGCAGTTACTCGCGTGTTATCCGCAATCAGCCCCAGCATTTT.

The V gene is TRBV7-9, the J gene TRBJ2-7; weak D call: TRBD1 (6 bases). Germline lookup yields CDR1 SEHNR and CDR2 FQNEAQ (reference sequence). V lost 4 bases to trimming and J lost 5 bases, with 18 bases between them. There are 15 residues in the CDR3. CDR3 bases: TGTGCCAGCAGCTCAGGACAGACCCTTCGGGACGAGCAGTACTTC. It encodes CASSSGQTLRDEQYF.

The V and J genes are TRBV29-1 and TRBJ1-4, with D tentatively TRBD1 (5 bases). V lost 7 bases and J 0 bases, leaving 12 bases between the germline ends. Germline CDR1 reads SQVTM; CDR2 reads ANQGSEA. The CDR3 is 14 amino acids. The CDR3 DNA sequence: TGCAGCGGCGCAGGGCCTGCAACTAATGAAAAACTGTTTTTT. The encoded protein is CSGAGPATNEKLFF. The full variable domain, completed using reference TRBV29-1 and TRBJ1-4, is SAVISQKPSRDICQRGTSLTIQCQVDSQVTMMFWYRQQPGQSLTLIATANQGSEATYESGFVIDKFPISRPNLTFSTLTVSNMSPEDSSIYLCSGAGPATNEKLFFGSGTQLSVL.

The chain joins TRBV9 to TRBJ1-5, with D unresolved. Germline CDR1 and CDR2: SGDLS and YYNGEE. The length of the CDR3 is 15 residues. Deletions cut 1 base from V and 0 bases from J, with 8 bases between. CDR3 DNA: TGTGCCAGCAGCGTATCCGCGGTTAGCAATCAGCCCCAGCATTTT. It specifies CASSVSAVSNQPQHF.